Listed here are 8 T cell receptor beta chains from one sample, sequenced in a study of OX40 agonist ivuxolimab in advanced cancers. Using immunoSEQ multiplex PCR, the repertoire was profiled, and TCRdb retains in-frame clones only, with some absent. The sample has some 42,000 clones; around 83% are singletons. The sequencing used CD4+ or CD8+ T cells sorted from blood, collected in a trial of the OX40 agonist ivuxolimab. Every receptor here comes from an adult with an advanced solid tumor such as melanoma, head and neck, liver or kidney cancer.

The chain combines TRBV19 with TRBJ2-7; D tentatively fits TRBD1 or TRBD2 (5 bases each). CDR3 size: 14 residues. V shed 1 base and J shed 1 base, with 8 bases lying between them. From germline, CDR1 is LNHDA and CDR2 SQIVND (reference sequence). The DNA of the CDR3 is TGTGCCAGTAGTATAGCAGGGACGTCCTACGAGCAGTACTTC. Translation gives CASSIAGTSYEQYF.

This clone was picked up a small number of times. The rearrangement joins TRBV13 to TRBJ2-1, with D maybe TRBD1 (5 bases). In germline, CDR1 is PRHDT, CDR2 FYEKMQ (reference sequence). The V and J ends lost 3 bases and 6 bases respectively, with 12 bases between them. The CDR3 totals 14 residues. As DNA, the CDR3 is TGTGCCAGCAGCTTGACAGTTGTAGTCAATGAGCAGTTCTTC. It specifies CASSLTVVVNEQFF.

In this sample, this clone turned up once. V and J are TRBV9 and TRBJ2-7; D gene ambiguous. CDR3 size: 13 residues. V lost 0 bases to trimming and J lost 2 bases, with 6 bases between them. Germline V gene data show CDR1 as SGDLS and CDR2 as YYNGEE. CDR3 sequence reads: CASSVGDPYEQYF. In DNA form, the CDR3 reads TGTGCCAGCAGCGTAGGCGACCCCTACGAGCAGTACTTC. Complete variable domain (other parts from reference TRBV9 and TRBJ2-7): DSGVTQTPKHLITATGQRVTLRCSPRSGDLSVYWYQQSLDQGLQFLIQYYNGEERAKGNILERFSAQQFPDLHSELNLSSLELGDSALYFCASSVGDPYEQYFGPGTRLTVT.

This clone has only a few counts. This rearrangement joins TRBV7-9 to TRBJ1-5; D not certain. Trimming shortened V by 2 bases and J by 5 bases, and 7 bases separated the two germline ends. The CDR3 consists of 13 residues. CDR1 is SEHNR and CDR2 is FQNEAQ in the germline V gene (reference sequence). The chain's CDR3 is CASSLSVDQPQHF. CDR3 bases: TGTGCCAGCAGCTTATCGGTCGATCAGCCCCAGCATTTT.

V usage is TRBV7-7 and J usage is TRBJ2-7; 9 nucleotides agree with TRBD1. The CDR3 spans 14 residues. Looked up from germline, CDR1 is SSHAT and CDR2 is FNYEAQ (reference sequence). Trimming at V came to 4 bases and at J to 3 bases, leaving 4 bases not matched to a gene. CDR3 sequence reads: CASSSGQGSYEQYF. CDR3 DNA: TGTGCCAGCAGCTCCGGACAGGGGAGCTACGAGCAGTACTTC.

This chain joins TRBV9 and TRBJ1-1, with TRBD1 identical over 8 bases. The ends lost 3 bases at V and 4 bases at J; junction bases unmatched: 5. The CDR3 totals 14 residues. Germline CDR1 and CDR2: SGDLS and YYNGEE. In nucleotides, the CDR3 is TGTGCCAGCAGCGAGACAGGGGATTCCACTGAAGCTTTCTTT. This gives the protein CASSETGDSTEAFF.

This clone was seen many times. The chain employs TRBV30 and TRBJ1-5, with a weak D call TRBD1 (5 bases). Looked up from germline, CDR1 is GTSNPN and CDR2 is SVGIG (reference sequence). Trimming pared 1 base from V and 2 bases from J, leaving 12 bases between. This CDR3 region has 15 residues. The CDR3 coding sequence is TGTGCCTGGAGTGGAAGGGGCGGGGGCAATCAGCCCCAGCATTTT. It yields the protein CAWSGRGGGNQPQHF.

V gene TRBV28 combines with J gene TRBJ2-3; no clear D. CDR3 length equals 11 residues. CDR1 and CDR2 (germline): MDHEN, SYDVKM. V lost 2 bases to trimming and J lost 5 bases, with 2 bases between them. The CDR3 DNA reads TGTGCCAGCAGTTTAATAGATACGCAGTATTTT. This translates into CASSLIDTQYF.